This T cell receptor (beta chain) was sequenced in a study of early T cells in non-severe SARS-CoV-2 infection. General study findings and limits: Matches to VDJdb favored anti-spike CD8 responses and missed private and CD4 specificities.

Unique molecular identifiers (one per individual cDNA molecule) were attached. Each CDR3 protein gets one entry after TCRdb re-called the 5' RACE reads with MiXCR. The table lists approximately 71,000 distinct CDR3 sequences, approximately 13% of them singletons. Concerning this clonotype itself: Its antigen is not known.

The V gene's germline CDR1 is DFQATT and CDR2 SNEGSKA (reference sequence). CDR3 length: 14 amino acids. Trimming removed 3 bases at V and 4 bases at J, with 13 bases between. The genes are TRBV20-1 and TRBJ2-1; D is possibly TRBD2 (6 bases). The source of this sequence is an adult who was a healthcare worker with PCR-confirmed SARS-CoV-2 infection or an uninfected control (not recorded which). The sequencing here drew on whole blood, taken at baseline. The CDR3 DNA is TGCAGTGCTAGTGTCGGGGGACCTTACAATGAGCAGTTCTTC. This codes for CSASVGGPYNEQFF.